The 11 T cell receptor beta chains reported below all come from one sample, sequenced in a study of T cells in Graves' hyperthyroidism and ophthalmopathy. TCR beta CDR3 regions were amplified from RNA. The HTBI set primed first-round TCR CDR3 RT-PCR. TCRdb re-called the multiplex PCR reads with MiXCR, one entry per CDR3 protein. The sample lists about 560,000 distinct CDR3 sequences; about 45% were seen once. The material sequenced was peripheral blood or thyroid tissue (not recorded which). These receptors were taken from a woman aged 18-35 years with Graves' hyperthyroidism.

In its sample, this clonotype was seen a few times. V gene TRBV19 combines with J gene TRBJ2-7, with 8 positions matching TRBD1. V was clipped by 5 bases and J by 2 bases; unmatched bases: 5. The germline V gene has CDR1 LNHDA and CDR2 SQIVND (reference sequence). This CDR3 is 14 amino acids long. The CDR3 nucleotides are TGTGCCAGTAGTCCATCGGGACAGGCCTACGAGCAGTACTTC. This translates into CASSPSGQAYEQYF.

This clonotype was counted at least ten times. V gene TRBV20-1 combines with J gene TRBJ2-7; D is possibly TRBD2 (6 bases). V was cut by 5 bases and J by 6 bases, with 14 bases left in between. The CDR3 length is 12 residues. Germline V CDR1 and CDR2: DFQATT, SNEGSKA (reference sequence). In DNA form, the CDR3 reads TGCAGTGCTCCCGGGAGCGTTGGCGAGCAGTACTTC. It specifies CSAPGSVGEQYF.

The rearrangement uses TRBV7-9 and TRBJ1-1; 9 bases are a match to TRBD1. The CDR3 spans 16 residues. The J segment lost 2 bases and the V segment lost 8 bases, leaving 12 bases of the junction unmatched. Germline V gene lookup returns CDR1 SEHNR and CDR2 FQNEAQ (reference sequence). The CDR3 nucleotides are TGTGCCAGCTCACTTAATACAGGGGGCACAAACACTGAAGCTTTCTTT. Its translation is CASSLNTGGTNTEAFF.

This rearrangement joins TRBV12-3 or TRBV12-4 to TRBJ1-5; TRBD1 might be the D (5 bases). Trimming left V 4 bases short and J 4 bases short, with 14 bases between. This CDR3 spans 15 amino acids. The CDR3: CASSSRDIGNQPQHF. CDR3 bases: TGTGCCAGCAGTTCCAGGGATATCGGAAATCAGCCCCAGCATTTT.

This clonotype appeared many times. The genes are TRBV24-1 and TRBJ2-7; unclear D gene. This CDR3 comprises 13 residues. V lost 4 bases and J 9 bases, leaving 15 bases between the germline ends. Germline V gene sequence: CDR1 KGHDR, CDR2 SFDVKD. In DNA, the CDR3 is TGTGCCACCAGTGAGAACTACCGTCCCGGGCAGTACTTC. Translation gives CATSENYRPGQYF.

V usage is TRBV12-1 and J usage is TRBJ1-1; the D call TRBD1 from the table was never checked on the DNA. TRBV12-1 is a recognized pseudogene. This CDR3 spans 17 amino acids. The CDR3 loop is CASSFKLPETEVNKAFF. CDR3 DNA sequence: TGTGCCAGCAGCTTTAAGCTTCCCGAGACAGAAGTAAATAAAGCTTTCTTT.

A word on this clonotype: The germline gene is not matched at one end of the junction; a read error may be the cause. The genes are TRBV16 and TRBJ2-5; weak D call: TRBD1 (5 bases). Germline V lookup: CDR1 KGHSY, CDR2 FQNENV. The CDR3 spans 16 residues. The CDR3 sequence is CASSESFIAGREAQYF. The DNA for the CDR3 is TGTGCCAGCAGTGAATCGTTTATCGCAGGGCGAGAGGCCCAGTACTTC.

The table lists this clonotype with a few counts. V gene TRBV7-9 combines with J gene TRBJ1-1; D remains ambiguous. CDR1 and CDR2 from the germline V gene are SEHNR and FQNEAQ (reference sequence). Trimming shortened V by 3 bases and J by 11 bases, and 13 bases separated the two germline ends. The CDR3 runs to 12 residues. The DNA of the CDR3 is TGTGCCAGCAGCTTGGGAACCAAAACGGCTTTCTTT. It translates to CASSLGTKTAFF.

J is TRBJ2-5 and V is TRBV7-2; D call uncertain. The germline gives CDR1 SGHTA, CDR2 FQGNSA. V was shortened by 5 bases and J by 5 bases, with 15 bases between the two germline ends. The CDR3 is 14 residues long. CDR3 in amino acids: CASSATAQWETQYF. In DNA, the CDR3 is TGTGCCAGCAGCGCAACAGCTCAGTGGGAGACCCAGTACTTC.

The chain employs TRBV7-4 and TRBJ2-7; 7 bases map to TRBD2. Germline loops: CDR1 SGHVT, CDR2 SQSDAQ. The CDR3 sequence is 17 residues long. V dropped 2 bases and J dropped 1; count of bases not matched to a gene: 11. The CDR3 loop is CASSLLRRLADSYEQYF. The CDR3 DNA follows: TGTGCCAGCAGCTTATTGAGGCGACTAGCCGATTCCTACGAGCAGTACTTC. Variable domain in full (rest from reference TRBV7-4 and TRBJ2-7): GAGVSQSPRYKVAKRGRDVALRCDSISGHVTLYWYRQTLGQGSEVLTYSQSDAQRDKSGRPSGRFSAERPERSVSTLKIQRTEQGDSAVYLCASSLLRRLADSYEQYFGPGTRLTVT.

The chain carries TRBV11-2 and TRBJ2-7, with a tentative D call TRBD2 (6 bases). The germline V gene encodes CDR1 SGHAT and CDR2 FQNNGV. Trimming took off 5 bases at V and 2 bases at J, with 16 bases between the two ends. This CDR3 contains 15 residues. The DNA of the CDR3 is TGTGCCAGCAGCGGAGTGGGGGGAGGTACCTACGAGCAGTACTTC. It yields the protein CASSGVGGGTYEQYF.